The 4 T cell receptor beta chains below all came from one sample that was sequenced in a study of T-cell reconstitution after alpha-beta-depleted transplantation in children. Unique molecular identifiers were incorporated into the prepared TCRbeta library. TCRdb re-analysed the PCR reads in MiXCR, keeping a single row per CDR3 protein. The data hold some 110,000 distinct CDR3 sequences, with about a tenth observed a single time. Here the sequenced sample was PBMCs, taken before TCRalphabeta/CD19-depleted stem cell transplant. The receptors shown here come from a boy aged 2 to 10 with acute lymphoblastic leukemia, due to receive a stem cell transplant.

CDR3 DNA sequence: TGTGCCAGCAGTGGGGGAACAGGGTCCGTAGATACGCAGTATTTT. This sequence encodes CASSGGTGSVDTQYF. The chain has TRBV6-1 and TRBJ2-3, with D possibly matching TRBD1 (6 bases). The CDR3 spans 15 residues. Germline CDR1 and CDR2: MNHNS and SASEGT. The germline V and J ends were trimmed by 4 bases and 5 bases, with 16 bases remaining between them.

This clonotype was counted ten times or more. The rearrangement joins TRBV6-6 to TRBJ2-1; TRBD1 matches at 9 bases. Losses at the gene ends were 7 bases for V and 9 bases for J; bases not matched to a gene: 7. Looked up from germline, CDR1 is MNHNY and CDR2 is SVGAGI (reference sequence). The CDR3 is 13 amino acids. CDR3 in DNA: TGTGCCAGCACAGAGACAGGGGGTGGTGAGCAGTTCTTC. This gives the protein CASTETGGGEQFF.

A remark on this clonotype: A much larger clonotype is one base distant, so this may be a read error. The chain carries TRBV5-6 and TRBJ2-3; tentatively, D is TRBD1 or TRBD2 (5 bases each). The germline V gene has CDR1 SGHDT and CDR2 YYEEEE. This CDR3 has 17 residues. The CDR3 DNA sequence: TGTGCCAGCAGCTTGGTGAACGAGCGGCCTAGCACAGGTACGCAGTATTTT. Translation: CASSLVNERPSTGTQYF.

The chain carries TRBV5-5 and TRBJ2-7, with 7 bases fitting TRBD2. The CDR3 runs 15 residues. Trimming removed 4 bases from V and 7 bases from J; junction bases left unmatched: 14. Germline CDR1 is SGHKS and CDR2 is YYEKEE (reference sequence). The CDR3 nucleotides are TGTGCCAGCAGCCTAGGGGACTATAACTACGCAGAGCAGTACTTC. Its protein is CASSLGDYNYAEQYF. Drawing the rest from reference TRBV5-5 and TRBJ2-7, the complete variable domain is DAGVTQSPTHLIKTRGQQVTLRCSPISGHKSVSWYQQVLGQGPQFIFQYYEKEERGRGNFPDRFSARQFPNYSSELNVNALLLGDSALYLCASSLGDYNYAEQYFGPGTRLTVT.